These 20 T cell receptor beta chains share one sample of origin, sequenced in a study of blood T cell repertoires in COVID-19 (TCRdb year 2020). The library was built by means of the immunoSEQ multiplex PCR assay. In TCRdb, the immuneACCESS table is reduced to in-frame sequences with V and J assigned. These tables do not hold every clone; where another copy was compared, an unresolved V gene accounts for under half, and the others remain unexplained. This sample comprises some 200,000 clones, about 81% of them detected only once. Approximately 15% of the sample is held by the ten biggest clonotypes. Sequencing input: peripheral blood. The receptor source for this set is a man aged 25-45 years with active or convalescent COVID-19.

This clone has a single count. The chain has TRBV4-1 and TRBJ1-6; TRBD1 is a possible D gene (6 bases). CDR3 length equals 15 residues. Germline CDR1 reads MGHRA; CDR2 reads YSYEKL. V lost 1 base to trimming and J lost 4 bases, with 8 bases between them. The CDR3, as DNA: TGCGCCAGCAGCCAAGGGACAGTGTATAATTCACCCCTCCACTTT. Residues: CASSQGTVYNSPLHF.

The chain links TRBV5-1 to TRBJ2-1, with 9 bases matching TRBD2. The CDR3 is 17 amino acids. Germline V CDR1 and CDR2: SGHRS, YFSETQ. V lost 0 bases to trimming and J lost 0 bases; unmatched junction nucleotides: 4. The CDR3 sequence is CASSLGLAESSYNEQFF. In DNA, the CDR3 is TGCGCCAGCAGCTTGGGACTAGCGGAGAGCTCCTACAATGAGCAGTTCTTC.

The V call is TRBV21-1, the J call TRBJ2-5; the DNA was not used to check the table's D call, TRBD2. TRBV21-1 is a documented pseudogene. This CDR3 is 14 amino acids long. DNA for the CDR3: TGTGCCAGCATCCCCGGGACTCTAAAAGAGACCCAGTACTTC. It codes for CASIPGTLKETQYF.

In its sample, this clone was seen a few times. V gene TRBV7-9 combines with J gene TRBJ1-1, with 7 nucleotides matching TRBD1. V lost 2 bases, J lost 10 bases, and 7 bases stayed unmatched. The CDR3 is made up of 13 amino acids. CDR1 is SEHNR, CDR2 FQNEAQ, per germline (reference sequence). The CDR3 nucleotides are TGTGCCAGCAGCTTATCGGGACAGCCTGGAGCTTTCTTT. Its protein product is CASSLSGQPGAFF.

This chain joins TRBV7-9 and TRBJ1-1; 10 bases agree with TRBD1. This CDR3 region has 14 residues. The ends lost 8 bases at V and 6 bases at J; junction bases unmatched: 9. Germline CDR1 reads SEHNR; CDR2 reads FQNEAQ (reference sequence). CDR3 in amino acids: CASSTGTGAAEAFF. CDR3 DNA sequence: TGTGCCAGCTCAACCGGGACAGGGGCAGCTGAAGCTTTCTTT.

This clone was observed a handful of times. The V and J genes are TRBV25-1 and TRBJ1-4; 9 positions match TRBD1. The V gene's germline CDR1 is MGHDK and CDR2 SYGVNS. The CDR3 is made up of 16 amino acids. V was clipped by 1 base and J by 7 bases; unmatched bases: 7. CDR3 sequence reads: CASSESVTGGIEKLFF. The CDR3 DNA follows: TGTGCCAGCAGTGAATCAGTGACAGGGGGGATTGAAAAACTGTTTTTT.

This chain uses TRBV7-9 with TRBJ1-4; D call uncertain. V was trimmed by 1 base and J by 8 bases, leaving 11 bases between them. The germline CDR1 and CDR2 sequences are SEHNR and FQNEAQ (reference sequence). The CDR3 extends over 14 amino acids. CDR3 in amino acids: CASSLEGREEKLFF. DNA for the CDR3: TGTGCCAGCAGCTTAGAAGGACGGGAAGAAAAACTGTTTTTT.

This chain links TRBV5-5 with TRBJ1-4, with D hard to call. This CDR3 has 13 amino acids. Germline V gives CDR1 SGHKS, CDR2 YYEKEE (reference sequence). Trimming removed 6 bases at V and 10 bases at J, with 16 bases between. CDR3 residues: CASKQQPEGKLFF. CDR3 bases: TGTGCCAGCAAACAACAGCCCGAGGGAAAACTGTTTTTT.

This clone was recorded only once. The rearrangement joins TRBV19 to TRBJ1-3; 7 nucleotides match TRBD1. CDR1 and CDR2 from the germline V gene are LNHDA and SQIVND (reference sequence). V gave up 4 bases and J gave up 5 bases; unmatched junction bases: 5. The CDR3 totals 14 residues. CDR3 sequence (DNA): TGTGCCAGTAGTAGGGGGGACAGCAGAAACACCATATATTTT. It encodes CASSRGDSRNTIYF.

This rearrangement joins TRBV6-1 to TRBJ2-4; 7 nucleotides agree with TRBD2. Germline V gene data show CDR1 as MNHNS and CDR2 as SASEGT. J gave up 0 bases and V 1 base, and 6 bases lay outside the gene matches. The CDR3 is 17 amino acids. CDR3 DNA sequence: TGTGCCAGCAGTGAAGGGGGGGGAGATATAGCCAAAAACATTCAGTACTTC. Translating gives CASSEGGGDIAKNIQYF.

This sequence joins TRBV27 and TRBJ1-2; weak D call: TRBD1 (5 bases). With 4 bases removed from V and 4 bases from J, the gap between germline ends came to 16 bases. The CDR3 length is 15 residues. CDR1 MNHEY and CDR2 SMNVEV come from the germline V gene (reference sequence). The CDR3 nucleotides are TGTGCCAGCAGTTCCTACACGGCGGGGCTCTATGGCTACACCTTC. Residues: CASSSYTAGLYGYTF.

This chain connects TRBV19 to TRBJ2-7; TRBD1 agrees at 9 bases. J lost 5 bases, V lost 1 base, and 3 bases had no gene match. The CDR3 totals 14 residues. The germline gives CDR1 LNHDA, CDR2 SQIVND (reference sequence). The CDR3 here is CASSIAGQGNEQYV. The DNA for the CDR3 is TGTGCCAGTAGTATAGCTGGACAGGGGAACGAGCAGTACGTC.

The chain has TRBV21-1 and TRBJ2-1; TRBD2, the table's D call, lacks a check against the DNA. TRBV21-1 is a pseudogene segment. The CDR3 contains 19 residues. CDR3 amino acids: CASSPRTSGRADSYNEQFF. The CDR3 region has the DNA TGTGCCAGCAGCCCTAGGACTAGCGGGAGGGCAGACTCCTACAATGAGCAGTTCTTC.

The gene calls are TRBV6-4 and TRBJ2-1, with TRBD1 matching over 8 bases. The CDR3 runs to 15 residues. V gave up 6 bases and J gave up 5 bases; unmatched junction bases: 9. Per the germline V gene, CDR1 is MRHNA and CDR2 is SNTAGT. In nucleotides, the CDR3 is TGTGCCAGCAGAAGCACGGGACAGGCTCACAATGAGCAGTTCTTC. Translation: CASRSTGQAHNEQFF.

The genes are TRBV28 and TRBJ2-7; TRBD2 aligns across 8 bases. The length of the CDR3 is 14 residues. Germline V gene sequence: CDR1 MDHEN, CDR2 SYDVKM. V shed 5 bases, J shed 2 bases, and the junction held 5 bases outside the gene matches. CDR3 protein: CASSPTSVTYEQYF. CDR3 nucleotide sequence: TGTGCCAGCAGTCCGACTAGCGTTACCTACGAGCAGTACTTC.

The chain uses TRBV7-8 and TRBJ1-1; the match to TRBD1 covers 8 bases. Germline-derived CDR1 and CDR2 are SGHVS and FQNEAQ. CDR3 length equals 18 residues. V lost 6 bases and J lost 0; bases outside the gene matches: 15. CDR3 protein: CASSESTGVSFLNTEAFF. The CDR3 DNA is TGTGCCAGCAGTGAATCGACAGGGGTCTCGTTTTTGAACACTGAAGCTTTCTTT. Together with reference TRBV7-8 and TRBJ1-1, the CDR3 gives the full variable domain: GAGVSQSPRYKVAKRGQDVALRCDPISGHVSLFWYQQALGQGPEFLTYFQNEAQLDKSGLPSDRFFAERPEGSVSTLKIQRTQQEDSAVYLCASSESTGVSFLNTEAFFGQGTRLTVV.

The chain joins TRBV9 to TRBJ2-6; the D gene is possibly TRBD2 (6 bases). Germline CDR1 reads SGDLS; CDR2 reads YYNGEE. The CDR3 spans 17 residues. Trimming removed 3 bases from V and 0 bases from J, with 13 bases in between. CDR3: CASSARDWSSGANVLTF. The DNA of the CDR3 is TGTGCCAGCAGCGCTCGGGACTGGAGCTCTGGGGCCAACGTCCTGACTTTC.

The chain is built from TRBV6-4 and TRBJ2-5; D call uncertain. The CDR3 sequence is 13 residues long. V lost 2 bases and J 5 bases, leaving 9 bases between the germline ends. Germline V gene lookup returns CDR1 MRHNA and CDR2 SNTAGT. The CDR3: CASSDEIGETQYF. The DNA for the CDR3 is TGTGCCAGCAGTGACGAGATCGGGGAGACCCAGTACTTC.

This clone was seen once. The chain combines TRBV7-9 with TRBJ1-2, with 7 nucleotides matching TRBD1. Looked up from germline, CDR1 is SEHNR and CDR2 is FQNEAQ (reference sequence). The CDR3 runs 17 residues. The V and J ends lost 5 bases and 8 bases, in that order; junction bases with no gene match: 20. In DNA, the CDR3 is TGTGCCAGCAGCCCGCCCTCCGGGACAGATAGTTCCTGGGGCTACACCTTC. Translating gives CASSPPSGTDSSWGYTF.

The chain joins TRBV6-5 to TRBJ1-6, with 8 bases that match TRBD1. The CDR3 extends over 14 amino acids. The germline gives CDR1 MNHEY, CDR2 SVGAGI. Trimming removed 8 bases from V and 8 bases from J; junction bases left unmatched: 8. CDR3 residues: CASGIGQGYSPLHF. CDR3 in DNA: TGTGCCAGCGGGATTGGACAGGGTTATTCACCCCTCCACTTT.